Following are 22 T cell receptor beta chains from one sample sequenced in a study of blood T cell repertoires in COVID-19. Some clones are missing from TCRdb's copy, which holds only in-frame ones; the method was immunoSEQ multiplex PCR. The data hold 200,000 to 250,000 clones, with roughly 90% observed a single time. The sequenced material came from peripheral blood. The receptors originated from a woman between 55 and 75 years old with acute or convalescent COVID-19.

The CDR3 DNA sequence: TGTGCCGCTGACAGGGGCAAGTACGAGCAGTACTTC. Its protein product is CAADRGKYEQYF. The chain has TRBV30 and TRBJ2-7; 8 positions match TRBD1. The trim removed 8 bases at V and 4 bases at J, leaving 7 bases unmatched. Looked up from germline, CDR1 is GTSNPN and CDR2 is SVGIG (reference sequence). This CDR3 region has 12 residues.

The J gene is TRBJ2-1, the V gene TRBV4-1, with 7 bases identical to TRBD1. CDR3 length: 16 amino acids. Germline V gene sequence: CDR1 MGHRA, CDR2 YSYEKL. V lost 0 bases, J lost 7 bases, and 9 bases stayed unmatched. The CDR3 is CASSQETTGRLNEQFF. The DNA of the CDR3 is TGCGCCAGCAGCCAAGAAACGACAGGGAGATTGAATGAGCAGTTCTTC.

This chain joins TRBV5-1 and TRBJ2-6; TRBD1 matches at 8 bases. Germline trimming cut 7 bases from V and 0 bases from J; bases unmatched to any gene: 12. Germline V gene sequence: CDR1 SGHRS, CDR2 YFSETQ. The CDR3 sequence is 18 residues long. The CDR3 DNA reads as TGCGCCAGCCGGGAGCCGGGACAGGATTTCTCTGGGGCCAACGTCCTGACTTTC. Its protein product is CASREPGQDFSGANVLTF.

V and J are TRBV7-9 and TRBJ2-1; 13 bases fit TRBD2. Germline V gene data show CDR1 as SEHNR and CDR2 as FQNEAQ (reference sequence). V dropped 5 bases and J dropped 3; count of bases not matched to a gene: 4. The CDR3 is made up of 16 amino acids. The CDR3 bases are TGTGCCAGCAGCCTACTAGCGGGAGGGATCTACAATGAGCAGTTCTTC. It encodes CASSLLAGGIYNEQFF. The variable domain in full, with the rest retrieved from reference TRBV7-9 and TRBJ2-1, is DTGVSQNPRHKITKRGQNVTFRCDPISEHNRLYWYRQTLGQGPEFLTYFQNEAQLEKSRLLSDRFSAERPKGSFSTLEIQRTEQGDSAMYLCASSLLAGGIYNEQFFGPGTRLTVL.

The chain combines TRBV25-1 with TRBJ2-1, with TRBD2 matching over 12 bases. The CDR3 is 15 amino acids. CDR1 is MGHDK and CDR2 is SYGVNS in the germline V gene. The ends lost 5 bases at V and 7 bases at J; junction bases unmatched: 6. In nucleotides, the CDR3 is TGTGCCAGCAGTTTTCGAACTAGCGGGGGGAATGAGCAGTTCTTC. Its protein is CASSFRTSGGNEQFF.

Concerning this clone itself: At the DNA level, this CDR3 is encoded by other sequences in the same sample as well. The chain recombines TRBV18 with TRBJ2-5; possibly TRBD1 for D (6 bases). V lost 4 bases and J lost 1, with 10 bases in between. Germline V gene data show CDR1 as KGHSH and CDR2 as LQKENI. There are 14 residues in the CDR3. CDR3 residues: CASSRTGPQETQYF. The CDR3 DNA reads as TGTGCCAGCTCACGTACAGGGCCCCAAGAGACCCAGTACTTC.

The chain recombines TRBV7-2 with TRBJ2-3; TRBD1 matches at 12 bases. Unmatched junction bases numbered 9, after V lost 5 bases and J lost 6 bases. CDR1 is SGHTA, CDR2 FQGNSA, per germline. The CDR3 extends over 16 amino acids. DNA for the CDR3: TGTGCCAGCAGCCCAGAAGGGACAGGGGGCCGTGATACGCAGTATTTT. Protein sequence: CASSPEGTGGRDTQYF.

The V gene is TRBV7-2, the J gene TRBJ1-5, with 7 nucleotides matching TRBD1. The CDR3 is made up of 13 amino acids. Trimming cost V 5 bases and J 4 bases; bases outside gene matches: 2. Germline loops: CDR1 SGHTA, CDR2 FQGNSA. This CDR3 reads CASSMTGNQPQHF. CDR3 nucleotide sequence: TGTGCCAGCAGCATGACAGGGAATCAGCCCCAGCATTTT.

The chain joins TRBV11-3 to TRBJ1-1; D gene unclear. There are 13 residues in the CDR3. Trimming stripped 5 bases from V and 6 bases from J, with 13 bases between. Per the germline V gene, CDR1 is SGHNT and CDR2 is YENEEA. The CDR3 spells CASSRAGSAEAFF. The CDR3 DNA reads TGTGCCAGCAGCCGTGCGGGTTCAGCTGAAGCTTTCTTT.

V gene TRBV6-1 combines with J gene TRBJ1-6; no firm D call. This CDR3 is built from 16 residues. CDR1 is MNHNS and CDR2 is SASEGT in the germline V gene. Trimming removed 3 bases from V and 0 bases from J, with 9 bases in between. The CDR3 DNA reads TGTGCCAGCAGTGAGGCCCTCCACTCCTATAATTCACCCCTCCACTTT. It is translated as CASSEALHSYNSPLHF.

With regard to this clone: Compared with germline, one end of the junction differs, possibly owing to a read error. The chain has TRBV7-2 and TRBJ2-2, with unresolved D. Germline CDR1 is SGHTA and CDR2 is FQGNSA. The CDR3 is made up of 12 amino acids. The CDR3 nucleotides read TGTGCCAGCAGCTCTGACACGGGGGAGCTGTTTTTT. It codes for CASSSDTGELFF.

The chain uses TRBV27 and TRBJ1-1; D is ambiguous. V lost 0 bases and J lost 10, with 21 bases in between. CDR1 and CDR2 from the germline V gene are MNHEY and SMNVEV (reference sequence). The CDR3 contains 16 residues. The CDR3 bases are TGTGCCAGCAGTTTATCGATACGGGCGGGCCAGCGTGGAGCTTTCTTT. This sequence encodes CASSLSIRAGQRGAFF.

This clone came up once. V usage is TRBV4-2 and J usage is TRBJ2-7, with 7 bases fitting TRBD1. Germline trimming cut 3 bases from V and 3 bases from J; bases unmatched to any gene: 5. Per the germline V gene, CDR1 is LGHNA and CDR2 is YNFKEQ. CDR3 length equals 14 residues. CDR3 region: CASSQGTEVYEQYF. The CDR3, as DNA: TGTGCCAGCAGCCAGGGGACAGAGGTCTACGAGCAGTACTTC.

This clone was picked up one time. The V and J genes are TRBV30 and TRBJ1-1; D is uncertain. In germline, CDR1 is GTSNPN, CDR2 SVGIG (reference sequence). CDR3 length equals 12 residues. The germline V and J ends were trimmed by 1 base and 2 bases, with 5 bases remaining between them. The CDR3 loop reads CAWSDRNTEAFF. CDR3 DNA sequence: TGTGCCTGGAGTGACAGAAACACTGAAGCTTTCTTT.

V gene TRBV5-1 combines with J gene TRBJ1-1; 9 bases agree with TRBD1. CDR3 length: 15 amino acids. Germline V gene sequence: CDR1 SGHRS, CDR2 YFSETQ. The V and J ends lost 4 bases and 11 bases, in that order; junction bases with no gene match: 15. In DNA, the CDR3 is TGCGCCAGCAGCCCAAACTCGGGACAGGGCTTCGCGGCTTTCTTT. This gives the protein CASSPNSGQGFAAFF.

The chain recombines TRBV7-9 with TRBJ1-2; 9 bases align to TRBD1. The junction had 6 bases not matched to a gene; V was cut back by 2 bases and J by 8 bases. This CDR3 region has 14 residues. Per germline, CDR1 SEHNR and CDR2 FQNEAQ (reference sequence). The DNA for the CDR3 is TGTGCCAGCAGCTTAATGGGACAGGGCCGGGGCTACACCTTC. As protein: CASSLMGQGRGYTF.

This sequence joins TRBV6-2 or TRBV6-3 and TRBJ2-1; 9 nucleotides align to TRBD2. CDR3 length equals 14 residues. The J segment lost 8 bases and the V segment lost 5 bases, leaving 7 bases of the junction unmatched. Germline CDR1 reads MNHEY; CDR2 reads SVGEGT. DNA of the CDR3: TGTGCCAGCAGTGTCGTGCGGGAGGGAGATGAGCAGTTCTTC. This codes for CASSVVREGDEQFF.

In its sample, this clone was seen once. The chain is built from TRBV6-6 and TRBJ2-7; TRBD1 matches at 8 bases. With V trimmed by 2 bases and J by 6 bases, 6 bases remained unmatched. Per the germline V gene, CDR1 is MNHNY and CDR2 is SVGAGI (reference sequence). This CDR3 spans 14 amino acids. DNA for the CDR3: TGTGCCAGCAGTTACGACGCTACAGGGGGCGAGCAGTACTTC. Encoded protein: CASSYDATGGEQYF.

The V and J genes are TRBV11-2 and TRBJ2-1; 13 bases match TRBD2. Germline V gene data show CDR1 as SGHAT and CDR2 as FQNNGV. This CDR3 is built from 18 residues. V lost 2 bases and J lost 6; bases outside the gene matches: 10. In DNA form, the CDR3 reads TGTGCCAGCAGCTTAACGTCACTAGCGGGGGGGCCGGCCAATGAGCAGTTCTTC. It specifies CASSLTSLAGGPANEQFF.

The rearrangement links TRBV7-2 to TRBJ1-6; TRBD1 is a possible D gene (6 bases). The V end lost 5 bases, the J end lost 7 bases, and 12 bases lay between the germline ends. This CDR3 comprises 14 residues. Germline CDR1 is SGHTA and CDR2 is FQGNSA. The CDR3: CASSHGQWNSPLHF. Written as DNA, the CDR3 is TGTGCCAGCAGCCATGGACAGTGGAATTCACCCCTCCACTTT.

The rearrangement links TRBV19 to TRBJ2-5; 7 nucleotides line up with TRBD2. J gave up 3 bases and V 8 bases, and 12 bases lay outside the gene matches. Germline lookup yields CDR1 LNHDA and CDR2 SQIVND (reference sequence). CDR3 length: 15 residues. CDR3 DNA sequence: TGTGCCAGTTCCCTCGGGCGGGAGAGTAAAGAGACCCAGTACTTC. It is translated as CASSLGRESKETQYF.

The chain recombines TRBV11-2 with TRBJ2-7; tentatively, D is TRBD2 (5 bases). The CDR3 loop spans 13 amino acids. V dropped 3 bases and J dropped 6 bases, with 12 bases sitting between them. Looked up from germline, CDR1 is SGHAT and CDR2 is FQNNGV. The chain's CDR3 is CASSFGLAREQYF. CDR3 bases: TGTGCCAGCAGCTTTGGACTGGCTCGCGAGCAGTACTTC.